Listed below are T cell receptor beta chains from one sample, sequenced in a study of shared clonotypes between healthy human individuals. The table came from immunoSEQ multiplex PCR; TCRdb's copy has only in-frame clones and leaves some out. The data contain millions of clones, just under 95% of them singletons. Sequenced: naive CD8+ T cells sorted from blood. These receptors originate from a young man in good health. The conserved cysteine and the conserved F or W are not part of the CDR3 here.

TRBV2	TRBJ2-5	ASTGRGVYETQY
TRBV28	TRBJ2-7	ASSTGTGDEQY
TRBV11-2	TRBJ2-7	ASSFGTGESYEQY
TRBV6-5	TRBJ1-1	ASSSLSGAGNTEAF
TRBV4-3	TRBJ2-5	ASSQAGDVGTQY
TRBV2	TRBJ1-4	ASSEANRHEKLF
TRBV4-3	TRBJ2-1	ASSQEDRDSYNEQF
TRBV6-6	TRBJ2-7	ASSSDRVYEQY
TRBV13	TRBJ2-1	ASSFTPGQVFYNEQF
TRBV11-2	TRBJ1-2	ASSLVGRGPVRGYT
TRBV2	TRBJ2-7	ASQGLAADEQY